This TCR beta chain comes out of a study of cytomegalovirus exposure and HLA in healthy donors. Study findings and constraints: Later on, a genetic analysis was performed. It linked a missense variant in DCLRE1C with V- and J-gene trimming of TCR beta.

Remarks on this clone: Its specificity is not known.

Germline V lookup: CDR1 SGHRS, CDR2 YFSETQ. This CDR3 region has 15 residues. The V and J ends lost 0 bases and 4 bases respectively, with 11 bases between them. The PCR was carried out with 60 Vbeta primers and 13 Jbeta primers. Profiling relied on immunoSEQ multiplex PCR, and the TCRdb table lists in-frame clones only, not all of them. Of roughly 190,000 clones detected, approximately 86% appear once; the ten largest clones hold approximately 1.7%. The V call is TRBV5-1, the J call TRBJ1-5, with a weak D call TRBD1 (5 bases). The TCR sequence derives from a woman aged 18-29 years in good health and CMV-seronegative. The specimen was PBMCs. CDR3 residues: CASSLAGRENQPQHF. The CDR3 bases are TGCGCCAGCAGCTTGGCCGGCAGGGAAAATCAGCCCCAGCATTTT.